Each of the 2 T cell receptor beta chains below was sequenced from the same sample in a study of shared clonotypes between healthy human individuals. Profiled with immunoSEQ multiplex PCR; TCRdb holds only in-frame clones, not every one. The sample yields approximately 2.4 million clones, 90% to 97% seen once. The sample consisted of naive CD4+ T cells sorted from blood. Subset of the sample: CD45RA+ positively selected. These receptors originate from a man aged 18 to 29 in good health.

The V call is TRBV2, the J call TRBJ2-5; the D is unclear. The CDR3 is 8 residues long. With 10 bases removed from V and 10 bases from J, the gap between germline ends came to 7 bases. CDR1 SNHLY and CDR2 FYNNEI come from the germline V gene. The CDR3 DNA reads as TGTGCCACCGACGGCCAGTACTTC. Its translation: CATDGQYF.

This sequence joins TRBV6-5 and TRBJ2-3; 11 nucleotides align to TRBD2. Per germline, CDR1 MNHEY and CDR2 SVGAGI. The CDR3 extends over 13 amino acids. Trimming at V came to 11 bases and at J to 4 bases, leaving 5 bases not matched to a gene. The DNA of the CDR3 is TGTGCCGCTAGCGGGGGGTTGGCAGATACGCAGTATTTT. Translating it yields CAASGGLADTQYF.